Below are 8 T cell receptor beta chains sequenced from a single sample in a study of T cells in Graves' hyperthyroidism and ophthalmopathy. There were TCR beta CDR3 regions amplified from RNA transcripts. In the first-round RT-PCR of the TCR CDR3, the HTBI primer set was used. TCRdb re-called the multiplex PCR reads with MiXCR, one entry per CDR3 protein. This table has about 610,000 distinct CDR3 sequences, about 15% appearing once. The sample consisted of blood. These receptors all stem from a woman aged 40-49 years with Graves' ophthalmopathy.

This clonotype was picked up many times. This chain joins TRBV10-3 and TRBJ2-7; 8 nucleotides agree with TRBD2. Trimming at V came to 4 bases and at J to 2 bases, leaving 7 bases not matched to a gene. The germline V gene has CDR1 ENHRY and CDR2 SYGVKD. This CDR3 has 15 amino acids. The CDR3 loop is CAISVGSGITYEQYF. In DNA form, the CDR3 reads TGTGCCATCAGTGTTGGTAGCGGGATTACCTACGAGCAGTACTTC.

This clonotype was detected ten times or more. In this CDR3 the conserved last residue, phenylalanine or tryptophan, is missing, so a read error is likely. This rearrangement joins TRBV20-1 to TRBJ2-5; 11 bases match TRBD1. V shed 5 bases, J shed 5 bases, and the junction held 4 bases outside the gene matches. CDR3 length equals 13 residues. In germline, CDR1 is DFQATT, CDR2 SNEGSKA (reference sequence). The CDR3 nucleotides are TGCAGTGCTCCCCGGGACAGGGGGGAGACCCAGTACCTC. It translates to CSAPRDRGETQYL.

This clonotype showed up many times. V usage is TRBV7-9 and J usage is TRBJ2-5, with 8 bases that match TRBD2. Unmatched junction bases numbered 12, after V lost 1 base and J lost 5 bases. This CDR3 region has 17 residues. Per germline, CDR1 SEHNR and CDR2 FQNEAQ (reference sequence). In DNA, the CDR3 is TGTGCCAGCAGCTTAGTGTTTGGAGCGGGAGTGAGGGAGACCCAGTACTTC. Its protein is CASSLVFGAGVRETQYF.

This chain connects TRBV7-2 to TRBJ2-5; 8 bases fit TRBD1. The CDR3 spans 15 residues. The V gene's germline CDR1 is SGHTA and CDR2 FQGNSA. Trimming at V came to 5 bases and at J to 10 bases, leaving 15 bases not matched to a gene. As DNA, the CDR3 is TGTGCCAGCAGCGCACTGACAGGACAGGGTGTCTTCCAGTACTTC. It is translated as CASSALTGQGVFQYF.

This clonotype was seen ten or more times. The chain employs TRBV11-3 and TRBJ1-3; the D gene is possibly TRBD1 (6 bases). The germline V and J ends were trimmed by 5 bases and 2 bases, with 13 bases remaining between them. The length of the CDR3 is 15 residues. Germline V lookup: CDR1 SGHNT, CDR2 YENEEA. The CDR3 DNA reads as TGTGCCAGCAGCCAAGGGAGGGACACTGGAAACACCATATATTTT. As protein: CASSQGRDTGNTIYF. The whole variable domain, filled in from reference TRBV11-3 and TRBJ1-3, reads EAGVVQSPRYKIIEKKQPVAFWCNPISGHNTLYWYLQNLGQGPELLIRYENEEAVDDSQLPKDRFSAERLKGVDSTLKIQPAELGDSAVYLCASSQGRDTGNTIYFGEGSWLTVV.

This clonotype was observed many times. V is TRBV6-5 and J is TRBJ1-5; D gene ambiguous. Trimming removed 3 bases at V and 5 bases at J, with 8 bases between. The CDR3 has 13 amino acids. Germline CDR1 and CDR2: MNHEY and SVGAGI. CDR3 in DNA: TGTGCCAGCAGTTATCAAGAGGATCAGCCCCAGCATTTT. Its translation is CASSYQEDQPQHF.

The genes are TRBV4-1 and TRBJ2-5, with TRBD2 identical over 12 bases. The CDR3 consists of 17 residues. Germline V gene data show CDR1 as MGHRA and CDR2 as YSYEKL. V trimming: 1 base; J trimming: 1 base; junction bases outside the gene matches: 4. The CDR3 nucleotides are TGCGCCAGCAGCCAAGCCCCGGGACTAGCGGGCCAAGAGACCCAGTACTTC. As protein: CASSQAPGLAGQETQYF.

This clonotype was observed many times. V gene TRBV3-1 combines with J gene TRBJ1-5, with 7 bases that match TRBD1. The trim removed 2 bases at V and 4 bases at J, leaving 2 bases unmatched. Germline V gene lookup returns CDR1 LGHDT and CDR2 YNNKEL (reference sequence). The CDR3 runs to 14 residues. The CDR3 loop is CASSQRDSNQPQHF. CDR3 sequence (DNA): TGTGCCAGCAGCCAACGGGACAGTAATCAGCCCCAGCATTTT.